Listed here are 21 T cell receptor beta chains from one sample, sequenced in a study of regulatory dendritic cells for organ transplantation. The data were produced by immunoSEQ multiplex PCR, yet TCRdb's version contains in-frame clones alone and is incomplete. The sample yields 25,000 or so clones, about four fifths seen once. Material for sequencing was naive CD4+ T cells from blood. Described subset: CD45RA+ naive T cells. The origin of the receptors is a human donor in good health.

The chain recombines TRBV5-1 with TRBJ2-2, with TRBD1 matching over 9 bases. The junction had 8 bases not matched to a gene; V was cut back by 3 bases and J by 5 bases. The CDR3 runs to 16 residues. Looked up from germline, CDR1 is SGHRS and CDR2 is YFSETQ. The CDR3 sequence is CASSWKQGASTGELFF. DNA of the CDR3: TGCGCCAGCAGCTGGAAACAGGGGGCGAGTACCGGGGAGCTGTTTTTT.

The rearrangement joins TRBV5-6 to TRBJ1-6; D possibly corresponds to TRBD1 (5 bases). This CDR3 comprises 13 residues. V was cut by 4 bases and J by 7 bases, with 9 bases left in between. Germline lookup yields CDR1 SGHDT and CDR2 YYEEEE. The CDR3 spells CASSGTVNSPLHF. CDR3 in DNA: TGTGCCAGCAGCGGGACTGTGAATTCACCCCTCCACTTT.

This clone was recorded a few times. This chain connects TRBV4-2 to TRBJ1-2; D unresolved. V gave up 0 bases and J gave up 7 bases, with 6 bases separating them. CDR3 length: 12 residues. The V gene's germline CDR1 is LGHNA and CDR2 YNFKEQ. The CDR3 reads CASSQESSGYTF. In nucleotides, the CDR3 is TGTGCCAGCAGCCAAGAGTCGAGTGGCTACACCTTC.

J is TRBJ2-3 and V is TRBV5-4; D is undetermined. Deletions cut 1 base from V and 6 bases from J, with 6 bases between. Germline lookup yields CDR1 SGHNT and CDR2 YYREEE (reference sequence). The CDR3 runs to 12 residues. The CDR3 nucleotides are TGTGCCAGCAGCTTGATTAGCGATACGCAGTATTTT. Its translation: CASSLISDTQYF. The full variable domain, with the rest looked up from reference TRBV5-4 and TRBJ2-3, is ETGVTQSPTHLIKTRGQQVTLRCSSQSGHNTVSWYQQALGQGPQFIFQYYREEENGRGNFPPRFSGLQFPNYSSELNVNALELDDSALYLCASSLISDTQYFGPGTRLTVL.

The chain couples TRBV6-6 to TRBJ1-3, with 8 bases fitting TRBD1. The CDR3 has 14 amino acids. Germline CDR1 is MNHNY and CDR2 is SVGAGI (reference sequence). V was pared by 5 bases and J by 4 bases, with 4 bases of the junction left unmatched. DNA of the CDR3: TGTGCCAGCAGTAGGACAGGGATCGGAAACACCATATATTTT. Translating it yields CASSRTGIGNTIYF.

This chain joins TRBV6-1 and TRBJ2-3; 8 bases match TRBD2. J gave up 3 bases and V 0 bases, and 8 bases lay outside the gene matches. The CDR3 is 17 amino acids. Per the germline V gene, CDR1 is MNHNS and CDR2 is SASEGT. Written as DNA, the CDR3 is TGTGCCAGCAGTGAAGCGCTATCCAGCGGGGGAACAGATACGCAGTATTTT. It translates to CASSEALSSGGTDTQYF.

This chain links TRBV9 with TRBJ1-3; TRBD1 is a possible D gene (5 bases). Germline V gene data show CDR1 as SGDLS and CDR2 as YYNGEE. V was cut by 4 bases and J by 4 bases, with 15 bases left in between. This CDR3 is built from 15 residues. The CDR3 sequence is CASSPAWGVGNTIYF. CDR3 DNA sequence: TGTGCCAGCAGCCCCGCGTGGGGGGTAGGAAACACCATATATTTT.

The chain uses TRBV18 and TRBJ1-1; 9 bases are shared with TRBD1. The CDR3 runs 18 residues. Germline V gene sequence: CDR1 KGHSH, CDR2 LQKENI. V was clipped by 3 bases and J by 1 base; unmatched bases: 12. The CDR3 nucleotides read TGTGCCAGCTCACCCAAAGTCCCGGGACAGGGATCGAACACTGAAGCTTTCTTT. It is translated as CASSPKVPGQGSNTEAFF.

The chain is built from TRBV2 and TRBJ1-1, with D uncertain. V lost 3 bases, J lost 2 bases, and 7 bases lay in between. The CDR3 has 13 amino acids. From germline, CDR1 is SNHLY and CDR2 FYNNEI. The CDR3 nucleotides are TGTGCCAGCAGTGAGCAGGCCAACACTGAAGCTTTCTTT. Protein sequence: CASSEQANTEAFF.

As for this clone: The junction departs from the called germline gene at one end, perhaps through a read error. The chain uses TRBV27 and TRBJ2-1; the match to TRBD2 covers 9 bases. The CDR3 is 15 residues long. Germline V gives CDR1 MNHEY, CDR2 SMNVEV (reference sequence). CDR3 DNA sequence: TGTGCCAGCAGTTTCGGCGGGGGGGCCTATAATGAGCAGTTCTTC. It translates to CASSFGGGAYNEQFF.

The chain uses TRBV6-4 and TRBJ1-2; 11 bases agree with TRBD1. This CDR3 spans 14 amino acids. Germline CDR1 and CDR2: MRHNA and SNTAGT. The V and J ends lost 8 bases and 3 bases, in that order; junction bases with no gene match: 5. CDR3 amino acids: CASARTGGDYGYTF. In DNA, the CDR3 is TGTGCCAGCGCTAGGACAGGGGGCGACTATGGCTACACCTTC.

This clone appeared a single time. The rearrangement joins TRBV5-1 to TRBJ1-1; a weak D match, TRBD1 (6 bases). Per germline, CDR1 SGHRS and CDR2 YFSETQ. The CDR3 is 15 amino acids. V was cut by 5 bases and J by 7 bases, with 21 bases left in between. The CDR3 region has the DNA TGCGCCAGCAGTCCACAGGGCCCCCCGGGGGGTGAAGCTTTCTTT. This codes for CASSPQGPPGGEAFF.

The V call is TRBV15, the J call TRBJ1-5; maybe TRBD1 (6 bases). There are 17 residues in the CDR3. The V end was cut by 3 bases, the J end by 2 bases, with 17 bases between. Germline values: CDR1 LNHNV, CDR2 YYDKDF (reference sequence). The CDR3 DNA reads TGTGCCACCAGCAGGGATTACAGGGAGTTGGGCAATCAGCCCCAGCATTTT. Encoded protein: CATSRDYRELGNQPQHF.

This rearrangement joins TRBV5-4 to TRBJ1-2; 7 bases match TRBD1. Germline V gives CDR1 SGHNT, CDR2 YYREEE (reference sequence). Unmatched junction bases numbered 5, after V lost 4 bases and J lost 5 bases. This CDR3 has 13 residues. The DNA for the CDR3 is TGTGCCAGCAGCGCGGGACAGATTTATGGCTACACCTTC. This gives the protein CASSAGQIYGYTF.

The chain links TRBV5-1 to TRBJ1-2, with D possibly matching TRBD1 (6 bases). Trimming removed 4 bases at V and 1 base at J, with 11 bases between. The germline gives CDR1 SGHRS, CDR2 YFSETQ. CDR3 length: 14 residues. The DNA for the CDR3 is TGCGCCAGCAGCCCCTGGACAGATAACTATGGCTACACCTTC. Protein sequence: CASSPWTDNYGYTF.

The chain joins TRBV5-1 to TRBJ1-3; TRBD1 matches at 7 bases. Per germline, CDR1 SGHRS and CDR2 YFSETQ. The CDR3 is made up of 16 amino acids. J was trimmed by 0 bases and V by 3 bases; bases with no gene match: 6. CDR3: CASSYQDRSSGNTIYF. The CDR3 nucleotides are TGCGCCAGCAGCTACCAGGACAGGAGCTCTGGAAACACCATATATTTT.

The chain carries TRBV5-1 and TRBJ2-2; D is perhaps TRBD1 (6 bases). CDR3 size: 14 residues. V was clipped by 2 bases and J by 4 bases, with 9 bases between them. Germline V CDR1 and CDR2: SGHRS, YFSETQ. The CDR3 is CASSFPGVTGELFF. The CDR3 nucleotides are TGCGCCAGCAGCTTCCCAGGGGTCACCGGGGAGCTGTTTTTT.

The rearrangement uses TRBV18 and TRBJ2-7, with 9 bases identical to TRBD1. V was clipped by 3 bases and J by 4 bases; unmatched bases: 4. The CDR3 loop spans 14 amino acids. Germline CDR1 reads KGHSH; CDR2 reads LQKENI. CDR3 nucleotides: TGTGCCAGCTCACCCCAAGACAGGGGGTACGAGCAGTACTTC. Residues: CASSPQDRGYEQYF.

The chain links TRBV6-4 to TRBJ1-2; 7 bases map to TRBD1. Germline CDR1 MRHNA, CDR2 SNTAGT. Trimming took 2 bases from V and 4 from J; bases not matched to a gene: 4. This CDR3 contains 14 residues. CDR3 nucleotides: TGTGCCAGCAGTGACACCGCAGGGGGCTATGGCTACACCTTC. Protein: CASSDTAGGYGYTF.

The V gene is TRBV7-9, the J gene TRBJ2-1, with 10 bases aligning to TRBD2. This CDR3 spans 17 amino acids. Germline lookup yields CDR1 SEHNR and CDR2 FQNEAQ (reference sequence). With 4 bases clipped from V and 0 bases from J, the junction kept 6 bases outside the gene matches. The CDR3 protein is CASSYRAGGSSYNEQFF. For the CDR3, the DNA is TGTGCCAGCAGCTATAGAGCGGGGGGGAGCTCCTACAATGAGCAGTTCTTC.

The chain couples TRBV9 to TRBJ2-7; D unclear. V dropped 4 bases and J dropped 6 bases, with 14 bases sitting between them. The CDR3 covers 13 residues. Per the germline V gene, CDR1 is SGDLS and CDR2 is YYNGEE. The chain's CDR3 is CASSSTPSGEQYF. The CDR3 DNA is TGTGCCAGCAGCTCCACCCCTTCCGGCGAGCAGTACTTC.